The subject of this entry is one TCR beta chain. This record comes from a study of cytomegalovirus exposure and HLA in healthy donors. Primers: 60 Vbeta forward and 13 Jbeta reverse. Sequencing was performed with immunoSEQ multiplex PCR; in TCRdb, only in-frame clones are kept and a portion is missing. In the table there are fewer than 250,000 clones, around 79% of which are singletons. Germline lookup yields CDR1 MNHEY and CDR2 SVGAGI. The length of the CDR3 is 11 residues. Sequencing was done on a sample of PBMCs. The chain recombines TRBV6-5 with TRBJ1-6; D not certain. The TCR was taken from a woman aged 45-60 years in good health and CMV-seronegative. The DNA for the CDR3 is TGTGCAATCGGTCATAATTCACCCCTCCACTTT. Protein: CAIGHNSPLHF.